The present T cell receptor beta chain was sequenced within a study of technical replicates of blood from several donors. The CDR3 spans 14 residues. J gave up 2 bases and V 2 bases, and 4 bases lay outside the gene matches. Germline V gene lookup returns CDR1 SGHTS and CDR2 YDEGEE. Assay: immunoSEQ multiplex PCR; the TCRdb copy retains only in-frame clones and omits some. The data show 75,000 to 95,000 clones, just under 95% seen once. Material: T cells isolated from PBMCs. The chain links TRBV5-8 to TRBJ2-7; 7 nucleotides line up with TRBD1. The clonotype comes from a human donor in good health. DNA for the CDR3: TGTGCCAGCAGCTTAGCTCAGGGGGCCTACGAGCAGTACTTC. Translating gives CASSLAQGAYEQYF.